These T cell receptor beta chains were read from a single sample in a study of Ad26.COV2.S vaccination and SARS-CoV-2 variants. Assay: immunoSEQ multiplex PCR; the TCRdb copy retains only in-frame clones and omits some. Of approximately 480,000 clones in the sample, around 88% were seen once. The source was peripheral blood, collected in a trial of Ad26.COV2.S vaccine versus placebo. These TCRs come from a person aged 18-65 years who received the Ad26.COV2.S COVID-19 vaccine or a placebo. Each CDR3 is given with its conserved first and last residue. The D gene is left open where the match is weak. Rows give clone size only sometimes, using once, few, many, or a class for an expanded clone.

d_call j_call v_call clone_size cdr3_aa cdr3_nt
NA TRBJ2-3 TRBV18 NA CASSRTGGELYF TGTGCCAGCTCACGGACAGGAGGGGAGTTGTATTTT
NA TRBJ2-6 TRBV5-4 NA CASSPGAVDSGANVLTF TGTGCCAGCAGCCCGGGGGCGGTAGACTCTGGGGCCAACGTCCTGACTTTC
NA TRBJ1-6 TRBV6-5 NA CASSYRPDSPLHF TGTGCCAGCAGTTACAGGCCGGATTCACCCCTCCACTTT
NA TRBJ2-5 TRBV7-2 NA CASSFQGLETQYF TGTGCCAGCAGCTTCCAGGGGCTGGAGACCCAGTACTTC
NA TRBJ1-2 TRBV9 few CASSVGPGGPYGYTF TGTGCCAGCAGCGTAGGTCCGGGAGGACCCTATGGCTACACCTTC
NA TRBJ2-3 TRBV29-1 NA CSVQLLRTDTQYF TGCAGCGTTCAGCTCCTGAGGACAGATACGCAGTATTTT
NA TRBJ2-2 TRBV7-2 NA CASSLVRVTGELFF TGTGCCAGCAGCTTAGTTCGGGTAACCGGGGAGCTGTTTTTT
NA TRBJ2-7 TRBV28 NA CASSLFVYEQYF TGTGCCAGCAGTTTGTTTGTATACGAGCAGTACTTC
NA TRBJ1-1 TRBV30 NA CAWSRWGANTEAFF TGTGCCTGGAGTCGATGGGGGGCGAACACTGAAGCTTTCTTT
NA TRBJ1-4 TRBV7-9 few CASSPLEKLFF TGTGCCAGCAGCCCGCTTGAAAAACTGTTTTTT
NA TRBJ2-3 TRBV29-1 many CSVVVGTDTQYF TGCAGCGTTGTTGTGGGCACAGATACGCAGTATTTT
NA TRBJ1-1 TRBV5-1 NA CASSLGPGNTEAFF TGCGCCAGCAGCTTGGGGCCGGGTAACACTGAAGCTTTCTTT
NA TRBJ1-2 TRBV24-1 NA CAISPPGMNGYTF TGTGCCATCTCCCCGCCAGGGATGAATGGCTACACCTTC
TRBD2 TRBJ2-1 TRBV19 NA CASSIMTGGGHEQFF TGTGCCAGTAGTATTATGACGGGAGGGGGTCATGAGCAGTTCTTC
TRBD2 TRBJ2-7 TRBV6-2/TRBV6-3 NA CASSSPRTSGRAGYEQYF TGTGCCAGCAGTTCCCCCCGGACTAGCGGGAGGGCCGGCTACGAGCAGTACTTC
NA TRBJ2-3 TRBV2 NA CASTKGLGVSTDTQYF TGTGCCAGCACTAAGGGGTTGGGTGTGAGCACAGATACGCAGTATTTT
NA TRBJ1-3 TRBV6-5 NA CASTPLGGNTIYF TGTGCCAGCACCCCCCTCGGGGGAAACACCATATATTTT
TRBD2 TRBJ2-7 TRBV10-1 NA CASSEYAGGGSSYEQYF TGCGCCAGCAGTGAGTACGCGGGCGGGGGTAGCTCCTACGAGCAGTACTTC
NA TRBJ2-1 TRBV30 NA CAWSGGYNEQFF TGTGCCTGGAGCGGAGGGTACAATGAGCAGTTCTTC
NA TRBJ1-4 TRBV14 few CASSRVPWEKLFF TGTGCCAGCAGCCGGGTTCCTTGGGAAAAACTGTTTTTT
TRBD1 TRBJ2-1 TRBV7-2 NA CASSRDRGYNEQFF TGTGCCAGCAGTCGGGACAGGGGTTACAATGAGCAGTTCTTC
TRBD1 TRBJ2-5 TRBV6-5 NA CASSTPGQGDF TGTGCCAGCAGTACACCGGGACAGGGAGACTTC
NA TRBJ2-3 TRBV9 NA CASSVVADTQYF TGTGCCAGCAGCGTAGTTGCAGATACGCAGTATTTT
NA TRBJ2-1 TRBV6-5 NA CASSMGGFNEQFF TGTGCCAGCAGTATGGGGGGCTTCAATGAGCAGTTCTTC
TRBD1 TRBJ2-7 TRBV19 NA CASSTGQVAYEQYF TGTGCCAGTAGTACGGGACAGGTGGCCTACGAGCAGTACTTC
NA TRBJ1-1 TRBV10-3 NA CAIKGDTEAFF TGTGCCATCAAGGGTGACACTGAAGCTTTCTTT
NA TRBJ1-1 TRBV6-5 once CASSQGWGTEAFF TGTGCCAGCAGCCAGGGGTGGGGCACTGAAGCTTTCTTT
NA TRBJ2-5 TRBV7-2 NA CASSLPYETQYF TGTGCCAGCAGCTTACCGTACGAGACCCAGTACTTC
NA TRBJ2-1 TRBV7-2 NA CASSLVSGHPYNEQFF TGTGCCAGCAGCTTAGTGTCGGGACACCCCTACAATGAGCAGTTCTTC
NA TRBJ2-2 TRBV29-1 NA CSALRGTGELFF TGCAGCGCTCTCAGGGGCACCGGGGAGCTGTTTTTT
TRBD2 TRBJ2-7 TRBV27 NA CASSLSGRAVNEQYF TGTGCCAGCAGTCTAAGCGGGAGGGCCGTCAACGAGCAGTACTTC
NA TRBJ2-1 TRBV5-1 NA CASSRRTTHNEQFF TGCGCCAGCAGCCGTAGGACTACCCACAATGAGCAGTTCTTC
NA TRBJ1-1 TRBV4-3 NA CASSPRGGSPGTEAFF TGCGCCAGCAGCCCCCGGGGGGGATCTCCAGGCACTGAAGCTTTCTTT
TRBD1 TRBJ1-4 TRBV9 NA CASSVGGQATLLEKLFF TGTGCCAGCAGCGTAGGGGGACAGGCCACCCTACTAGAAAAACTGTTTTTT
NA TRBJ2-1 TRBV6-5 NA CASVQAANEQFF TGTGCCAGCGTCCAGGCCGCCAATGAGCAGTTCTTC
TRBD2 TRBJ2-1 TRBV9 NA CASSVGLAGAKQFF TGTGCCAGCAGCGTAGGACTAGCGGGAGCGAAGCAGTTCTTC
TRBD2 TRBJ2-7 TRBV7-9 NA CASSDPRDYRTYEQYF TGTGCCAGCAGCGATCCCCGGGACTACCGAACCTACGAGCAGTACTTC
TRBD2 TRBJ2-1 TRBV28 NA CASTPHPAGARWSEQFF TGTGCCAGCACCCCCCATCCAGCGGGAGCCCGGTGGAGTGAGCAGTTCTTC
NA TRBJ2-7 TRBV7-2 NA CASSSQGTQYF TGTGCCAGCAGCTCCCAGGGAACGCAGTACTTC
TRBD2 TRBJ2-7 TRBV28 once CASAQGGLADYEQYF TGTGCCAGCGCCCAGGGGGGACTAGCAGATTACGAGCAGTACTTC
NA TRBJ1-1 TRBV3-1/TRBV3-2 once CASSQEGVDYTEAFF TGTGCCAGCAGCCAAGAAGGAGTCGATTACACTGAAGCTTTCTTT
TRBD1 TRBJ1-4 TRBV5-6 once CASSDGGRDREKLFF TGTGCCAGCAGCGACGGTGGCCGGGACAGGGAAAAACTGTTTTTT
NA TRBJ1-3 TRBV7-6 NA CASSSTYSGNTIYF TGTGCCAGCAGCTCAACCTACTCTGGAAACACCATATATTTT
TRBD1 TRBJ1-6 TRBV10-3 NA CAIRMQGGHNSPLHF TGTGCCATCAGGATGCAGGGGGGTCATAATTCACCCCTCCACTTT
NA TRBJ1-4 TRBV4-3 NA CASSQEFGGAEKLFF TGCGCCAGCAGCCAAGAATTCGGGGGGGCTGAAAAACTGTTTTTT
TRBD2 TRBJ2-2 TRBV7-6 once CASRGLAGRAGELFF TGTGCCAGCAGGGGGTTAGCGGGTCGCGCCGGGGAGCTGTTTTTT
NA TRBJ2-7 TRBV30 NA CAWSQDSYYEQYF TGTGCCTGGAGTCAGGACAGCTACTACGAGCAGTACTTC
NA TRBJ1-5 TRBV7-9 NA CASSHEAAPGAQHF TGTGCCAGCAGCCACGAAGCAGCCCCCGGGGCCCAGCATTTT
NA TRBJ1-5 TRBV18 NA CASSRGADNQPQHF TGTGCCAGCTCCCGGGGCGCGGACAATCAGCCCCAGCATTTT
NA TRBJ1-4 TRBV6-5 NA CASGRGAATNEKLFF TGTGCCAGCGGGAGAGGGGCTGCCACTAATGAAAAACTGTTTTTT
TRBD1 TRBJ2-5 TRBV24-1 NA CATSDPRRDSQETQYF TGTGCCACCAGTGATCCACGACGGGACAGCCAAGAGACCCAGTACTTC
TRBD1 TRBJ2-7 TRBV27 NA CASSLKGQFYEQYF TGTGCCAGCAGTTTAAAGGGACAGTTCTACGAGCAGTACTTC
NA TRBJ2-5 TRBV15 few CATSRDSETQYF TGTGCCACCAGCAGAGATTCGGAGACCCAGTACTTC
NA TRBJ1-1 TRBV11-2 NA CASSLKQNTEAFF TGTGCCAGCAGCTTAAAACAGAACACTGAAGCTTTCTTT
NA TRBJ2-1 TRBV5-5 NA CASSLANNEQFF TGTGCCAGCAGCTTGGCAAACAATGAGCAGTTCTTC
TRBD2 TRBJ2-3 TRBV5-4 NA CASSPGTSPSTDTQYF TGTGCCAGCAGCCCCGGGACTAGCCCTAGCACAGATACGCAGTATTTT
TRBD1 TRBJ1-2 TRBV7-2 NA CASSLVSQGEGYGYTF TGTGCCAGCAGCTTAGTATCACAGGGGGAAGGCTATGGCTACACCTTC
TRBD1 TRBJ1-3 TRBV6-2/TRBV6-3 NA CASSPRGTGLRGNTIYF TGTGCCAGCAGTCCCCGGGGGACAGGCCTTAGAGGAAACACCATATATTTT
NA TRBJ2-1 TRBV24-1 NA CATSHGSEQFF TGTGCCACCAGTCACGGGAGTGAGCAGTTCTTC
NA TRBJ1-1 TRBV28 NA CASSLITYRVRMNTEAFF TGTGCCAGCAGTTTAATAACTTACAGGGTTAGGATGAACACTGAAGCTTTCTTT